These 3 T cell receptor beta chains were sequenced from one sample in a study of type 1 and type 2 diabetes patients. PCR was run on genomic DNA. Amplification of the beta chain CDR3 used 30 forward and 13 reverse multiplex primers. TCRdb re-derived calls from the multiplex PCR reads in MiXCR, one entry per CDR3 protein. In the table there are 250,000 to 300,000 distinct CDR3 sequences, more than 40% of which are singletons. Source material: peripheral blood mononuclear cells (PBMCs). The receptors here all came from a man between 18 and 35 years old with type 2 diabetes.

J is TRBJ2-1 and V is TRBV19, with a tentative D call TRBD1 (5 bases). The CDR3 loop spans 15 amino acids. Germline V gene lookup returns CDR1 LNHDA and CDR2 SQIVND (reference sequence). V shed 9 bases and J shed 4 bases, with 19 bases lying between them. The DNA of the CDR3 is TGTGCCAGCCGGTCAGGACCACAGGAATACAATGAGCAGTTCTTC. It codes for CASRSGPQEYNEQFF.

The V and J genes are TRBV7-2 and TRBJ2-7; 9 nucleotides align to TRBD1. The germline V gene encodes CDR1 SGHTA and CDR2 FQGNSA. V shed 5 bases, J shed 2 bases, and the junction held 7 bases outside the gene matches. This CDR3 comprises 15 residues. The CDR3 DNA sequence: TGTGCCAGCAGCCTAGACAGGGGGGCACCCTACGAGCAGTACTTC. This codes for CASSLDRGAPYEQYF.

This chain links TRBV13 with TRBJ1-5, with unresolved D. CDR3 length: 14 residues. Germline CDR1 reads PRHDT; CDR2 reads FYEKMQ (reference sequence). V lost 0 bases and J lost 3, with 6 bases in between. In DNA, the CDR3 is TGTGCCAGCAGCTTAGGTGGTAACAATCAGCCCCAGCATTTT. Translated: CASSLGGNNQPQHF.